These 31 T cell receptor beta chains were all obtained from the same sample, sequenced in a study of cytomegalovirus exposure and HLA in healthy donors. Primers: 60 Vbeta forward and 13 Jbeta reverse. Produced via immunoSEQ multiplex PCR; TCRdb's table is partial and in-frame only. The sample has more than 85,000 clones; around three quarters are singletons. Input material: PBMCs. Receptors originate from a male donor in good health and CMV-seropositive.

V gene TRBV9 combines with J gene TRBJ2-1; 9 nucleotides agree with TRBD2. CDR3 size: 15 residues. Germline loops: CDR1 SGDLS, CDR2 YYNGEE. The V gene end was trimmed by 3 bases and the J gene end by 3 bases; junction bases not matched to a gene: 4. CDR3 DNA sequence: TGTGCCAGCAGCGGGGAGACTAGCGGCTACAATGAGCAGTTCTTC. Amino acids: CASSGETSGYNEQFF. The full variable domain, completed using reference TRBV9 and TRBJ2-1, is DSGVTQTPKHLITATGQRVTLRCSPRSGDLSVYWYQQSLDQGLQFLIQYYNGEERAKGNILERFSAQQFPDLHSELNLSSLELGDSALYFCASSGETSGYNEQFFGPGTRLTVL.

V and J are TRBV6-6 and TRBJ1-2, with 7 bases matching TRBD1. The CDR3 sequence is 14 residues long. CDR1 and CDR2 (germline): MNHNY, SVGAGI (reference sequence). The V gene end was trimmed by 6 bases and the J gene end by 7 bases; junction bases not matched to a gene: 11. As DNA, the CDR3 is TGTGCCAGCAGCCCCCGACAGGGAGCTGCTGGCTACACCTTC. Its translation is CASSPRQGAAGYTF.

The CDR3 is CSVELQGYGYTF. The CDR3 bases are TGCAGCGTTGAACTACAGGGCTATGGCTACACCTTC. V and J are TRBV29-1 and TRBJ1-2; the D gene is possibly TRBD1 (6 bases). Between the trimmed V and J ends, which lost 2 bases and 4 bases, there was a span of 8 bases. Germline V CDR1 and CDR2: SQVTM, ANQGSEA. The CDR3 is 12 residues long.

The V and J genes are TRBV5-6 and TRBJ1-6, with a tentative D call TRBD1 (5 bases). Germline CDR1 reads SGHDT; CDR2 reads YYEEEE. V was cut by 4 bases and J by 8 bases, with 16 bases left in between. The CDR3 extends over 15 amino acids. CDR3 nucleotide sequence: TGTGCCAGCAGCGTAACGGGACTTAGGGATTCACCCCTCCACTTT. Its protein product is CASSVTGLRDSPLHF.

V usage is TRBV21-1 and J usage is TRBJ2-7; TRBD1, the table's D call, was not compared with the DNA. TRBV21-1 is recorded as a pseudogene. This CDR3 spans 13 amino acids. This chain's CDR3 is CASSKEGRTGLLF. CDR3 nucleotide sequence: TGTGCCAGCAGCAAAGAAGGCCGAACAGGGCTTCTTTTC.

V gene TRBV5-4 combines with J gene TRBJ1-3; TRBD1 is a possible D gene (5 bases). Germline V CDR1 and CDR2: SGHNT, YYREEE (reference sequence). Trimming stripped 7 bases from V and 2 bases from J, with 10 bases between. This CDR3 is 13 amino acids long. The CDR3 sequence is CASAGNPGNTIYF. CDR3 bases: TGTGCCAGCGCAGGGAACCCTGGAAACACCATATATTTT.

The chain is built from TRBV19 and TRBJ1-2; no reliable D call. Trimming shortened V by 3 bases and J by 3 bases, and 8 bases separated the two germline ends. CDR3 length equals 13 residues. The germline CDR1 and CDR2 sequences are LNHDA and SQIVND (reference sequence). The CDR3 DNA follows: TGTGCCAGTAGTATCGGTCTTTACTATGGCTACACCTTC. This sequence encodes CASSIGLYYGYTF.

The chain has TRBV5-1 and TRBJ1-2; D gene uncertain. Trimming stripped 0 bases from V and 3 bases from J, with 9 bases between. The CDR3 is 14 residues long. Per the germline V gene, CDR1 is SGHRS and CDR2 is YFSETQ. The DNA of the CDR3 is TGCGCCAGCAGCTTGGTGGTGGCTGACTATGGCTACACCTTC. Translating it yields CASSLVVADYGYTF.

This sequence joins TRBV12-5 and TRBJ1-5, with D tentatively TRBD1 (5 bases). V was cut by 6 bases and J by 2 bases, with 8 bases left in between. The germline V gene encodes CDR1 LGHNT and CDR2 FRNRAP. The CDR3 has 13 residues. The CDR3 loop is CASGWGGNQPQHF. The CDR3 DNA reads as TGTGCTAGTGGGTGGGGCGGCAATCAGCCCCAGCATTTT.

This clone was seen more than once but under ten times. The genes are TRBV7-2 and TRBJ2-4; D unclear. The CDR3 has 14 amino acids. Per germline, CDR1 SGHTA and CDR2 FQGNSA. With 5 bases removed from V and 2 bases from J, the gap between germline ends came to 10 bases. The CDR3 nucleotides are TGTGCCAGCAGCCCGAGAGGAACCAAAAACATTCAGTACTTC. Protein: CASSPRGTKNIQYF.

The V call is TRBV6-5, the J call TRBJ2-2; 7 positions match TRBD2. The CDR3 loop spans 16 amino acids. Germline V gene lookup returns CDR1 MNHEY and CDR2 SVGAGI. Trimming cost V 0 bases and J 1 base; bases outside gene matches: 2. The CDR3, as DNA: TGTGCCAGCAGTTACTCGCTAGCGGTGAACACCGGGGAGCTGTTTTTT. Translated, it gives CASSYSLAVNTGELFF.

This chain uses TRBV5-4 with TRBJ2-1; 11 bases align to TRBD1. Unmatched junction bases numbered 8, after V lost 4 bases and J lost 5 bases. The CDR3 covers 16 residues. CDR1 is SGHNT, CDR2 YYREEE, per germline (reference sequence). The CDR3 here is CASSGMDRGLDNEQFF. CDR3 nucleotides: TGTGCCAGCAGCGGAATGGACAGGGGGCTCGACAATGAGCAGTTCTTC. Together with reference TRBV5-4 and TRBJ2-1, the CDR3 gives the full variable domain: ETGVTQSPTHLIKTRGQQVTLRCSSQSGHNTVSWYQQALGQGPQFIFQYYREEENGRGNFPPRFSGLQFPNYSSELNVNALELDDSALYLCASSGMDRGLDNEQFFGPGTRLTVL.

In DNA form, the CDR3 reads TGTGCCAGCAGCCAAGAGGGGGGCTCTGGGGCCAACGTCCTGACTTTC. This encodes CASSQEGGSGANVLTF. This sequence joins TRBV14 and TRBJ2-6; tentatively, D is TRBD2 (6 bases). The CDR3 length is 16 residues. V was pared by 0 bases and J by 0 bases, with 6 bases between. The germline gives CDR1 SGHDN, CDR2 FVKESK.

The CDR3 coding sequence is TGTGCCAGCAGCCAAGTATCTGGGACACTTTATGGCTACACCTTC. This codes for CASSQVSGTLYGYTF. The chain links TRBV14 to TRBJ1-2; tentatively, D is TRBD1 (6 bases). The CDR3 consists of 15 residues. Germline-derived CDR1 and CDR2 are SGHDN and FVKESK. Trimming stripped 1 base from V and 5 bases from J, with 14 bases between.

This chain joins TRBV7-9 and TRBJ2-5, with TRBD2 as a possible D gene (6 bases). Germline assignment: CDR1 SEHNR and CDR2 FQNEAQ (reference sequence). CDR3 length equals 15 residues. V gave up 0 bases and J gave up 2 bases, with 10 bases separating them. The CDR3 bases are TGTGCCAGCAGCTTAGCGATTGGGGGGCAAGAGACCCAGTACTTC. Translated: CASSLAIGGQETQYF.

The chain is built from TRBV30 and TRBJ1-4; possibly TRBD1 for D (6 bases). Per germline, CDR1 GTSNPN and CDR2 SVGIG (reference sequence). The CDR3 consists of 16 residues. V lost 2 bases and J lost 4, with 17 bases in between. This chain's CDR3 is CAWSPIPTGFNEKLFF. CDR3 coding DNA: TGTGCCTGGAGTCCCATCCCGACAGGTTTTAATGAAAAACTGTTTTTT.

The gene calls are TRBV30 and TRBJ1-1, with D possibly matching TRBD1 (5 bases). The length of the CDR3 is 13 residues. V was pared by 5 bases and J by 1 base, with 11 bases between. CDR1 is GTSNPN and CDR2 is SVGIG in the germline V gene (reference sequence). Here the CDR3 reads CAWSRQGNTEAFF. The CDR3 DNA follows: TGTGCCTGGTCTCGTCAGGGGAACACTGAAGCTTTCTTT.

The chain links TRBV9 to TRBJ2-2; tentative D call: TRBD2 (5 bases). This CDR3 is 16 amino acids long. V was cut by 3 bases and J by 4 bases, with 16 bases left in between. The V gene's germline CDR1 is SGDLS and CDR2 YYNGEE. CDR3 sequence: CASSAGSYSSTGELFF. CDR3 DNA: TGTGCCAGCAGCGCGGGGTCCTACAGTTCCACCGGGGAGCTGTTTTTT.

The chain couples TRBV21-1 to TRBJ1-1; the table assigns TRBD1, which was not confirmed against the DNA. TRBV21-1 is described as a pseudogene. The CDR3 totals 18 residues. CDR3 DNA: TGTGCCAGCAGCTTTCGGACAGGGGGTATCCCCATGAACACTGAAGCTTTCTTT. This codes for CASSFRTGGIPMNTEAFF.

The chain links TRBV19 to TRBJ1-2; the match to TRBD1 covers 7 bases. Losses at the gene ends were 4 bases for V and 4 bases for J; bases not matched to a gene: 9. CDR1 and CDR2 (germline): LNHDA, SQIVND (reference sequence). The CDR3 is made up of 15 amino acids. The CDR3, as DNA: TGTGCCAGTAGTACCCCGGGACAGAGCTTCTATGGCTACACCTTC. It codes for CASSTPGQSFYGYTF.

This clone was picked up one time. Written as DNA, the CDR3 is TGTGCCAGCAGTTCCCCGGGACAAACCAATCAGCCCCAGCATTTT. The encoded protein is CASSSPGQTNQPQHF. This chain links TRBV6-6 with TRBJ1-5; D may be TRBD1 (6 bases). CDR1 and CDR2 (germline): MNHNY, SVGAGI (reference sequence). The CDR3 covers 15 residues. V lost 4 bases to trimming and J lost 3 bases, with 13 bases between them.

This chain connects TRBV30 to TRBJ1-5; D possibly corresponds to TRBD1 (5 bases). Trimming took 4 bases from V and 6 from J, leaving 19 bases between them. The CDR3 has 15 amino acids. Germline CDR1 reads GTSNPN; CDR2 reads SVGIG (reference sequence). The CDR3 region is CAWNAGLPGRQPQHF. CDR3 nucleotide sequence: TGTGCCTGGAACGCGGGACTTCCAGGGCGTCAGCCCCAGCATTTT.

V and J are TRBV6-1 and TRBJ2-3; TRBD2 is a possible D gene (6 bases). Germline CDR1 reads MNHNS; CDR2 reads SASEGT. Trimming removed 1 base from V and 3 bases from J, with 11 bases in between. The CDR3 sequence is 15 residues long. The CDR3 sequence is CASSEEETRTDTQYF. As DNA, the CDR3 is TGTGCCAGCAGTGAAGAGGAGACTAGGACAGATACGCAGTATTTT.

This clone was recorded only once. This sequence joins TRBV4-1 and TRBJ2-1; a possible D gene is TRBD1 (6 bases). The CDR3 loop spans 14 amino acids. V was trimmed by 2 bases and J by 11 bases, leaving 16 bases between them. CDR1 is MGHRA and CDR2 is YSYEKL in the germline V gene. The CDR3: CASSQRLGWGQQFF. The CDR3 bases are TGCGCCAGCAGCCAAAGGTTAGGGTGGGGGCAGCAGTTCTTC.

The chain combines TRBV9 with TRBJ1-2; the D gene is possibly TRBD1 (6 bases). The germline V and J ends were trimmed by 0 bases and 3 bases, with 15 bases remaining between them. The CDR3 sequence is 16 residues long. CDR1 and CDR2 from the germline V gene are SGDLS and YYNGEE. The CDR3 loop is CASSVEGVLRDYGYTF. CDR3 coding DNA: TGTGCCAGCAGCGTAGAGGGGGTTCTAAGGGACTATGGCTACACCTTC.

This clone appeared a single time. The genes are TRBV4-1 and TRBJ1-2; D is unresolved. The ends were cut back, 1 base at V and 3 bases at J, with 15 bases in the middle. CDR1 and CDR2 (germline): MGHRA, YSYEKL. This CDR3 comprises 16 residues. The CDR3 spells CASSQGLGVPDYGYTF. CDR3 in DNA: TGCGCCAGCAGCCAAGGCCTAGGTGTCCCTGACTATGGCTACACCTTC.

This clone showed up just a few times. V is TRBV30 and J is TRBJ1-6; the D gene is possibly TRBD1 (5 bases). This CDR3 contains 12 residues. Germline CDR1 reads GTSNPN; CDR2 reads SVGIG (reference sequence). Trimming removed 1 base from V and 8 bases from J, with 6 bases in between. The CDR3 coding sequence is TGTGCCTGGAGTGGGGGGGATTCACCCCTCCACTTT. Amino acids: CAWSGGDSPLHF.

This clone came up once. This chain joins TRBV10-1 and TRBJ1-6; D is possibly TRBD1 (5 bases). The CDR3 is 18 residues long. V was clipped by 0 bases and J by 1 base, with 13 bases between them. Germline V gene data show CDR1 as WNHNN and CDR2 as SYGVQD (reference sequence). CDR3: CASSESQGCPSYNSPLHF. For the CDR3, the DNA is TGCGCCAGCAGTGAGTCGCAGGGATGTCCGTCCTATAATTCACCCCTCCACTTT.

The genes are TRBV13 and TRBJ1-1; the D gene is possibly TRBD1 (5 bases). This CDR3 has 13 residues. Germline loops: CDR1 PRHDT, CDR2 FYEKMQ (reference sequence). The V end lost 3 bases, the J end lost 2 bases, and 7 bases lay between the germline ends. CDR3 sequence reads: CASSLTENTEAFF. DNA for the CDR3: TGTGCCAGCAGCTTGACAGAAAACACTGAAGCTTTCTTT. The full variable domain, its missing parts supplied by reference TRBV13 and TRBJ1-1, is AAGVIQSPRHLIKEKRETATLKCYPIPRHDTVYWYQQGPGQDPQFLISFYEKMQSDKGSIPDRFSAQQFSDYHSELNMSSLELGDSALYFCASSLTENTEAFFGQGTRLTVV.

The chain joins TRBV13 to TRBJ2-2, with D perhaps matching TRBD2 (5 bases). Germline values: CDR1 PRHDT, CDR2 FYEKMQ (reference sequence). The CDR3 has 15 residues. Between the trimmed V and J ends, which lost 1 base and 4 bases, there was a span of 10 bases. The CDR3 nucleotides read TGTGCCAGCAGCTTAGAGCGAGGGAGCACCGGGGAGCTGTTTTTT. Amino acid sequence: CASSLERGSTGELFF.

In this sample, this clone turned up a few times. This rearrangement joins TRBV5-4 to TRBJ2-7, with 11 nucleotides matching TRBD2. CDR3 length: 15 residues. V lost 4 bases to trimming and J lost 1 base; unmatched junction nucleotides: 4. Per the germline V gene, CDR1 is SGHNT and CDR2 is YYREEE (reference sequence). The CDR3 is CASSPSSGGSYEQYF. CDR3 sequence (DNA): TGTGCCAGCAGCCCATCTAGCGGGGGGTCCTACGAGCAGTACTTC.